This note documents a single TCR beta chain sequence. The data originate from a study of T cells after somatic rescue of genetic block. The length of the CDR3 is 16 residues. With 4 bases removed from V and 2 bases from J, the gap between germline ends came to 15 bases. Per germline, CDR1 PRHDT and CDR2 FYEKMQ (reference sequence). Repertoires were generated with immunoSEQ multiplex PCR, while TCRdb's copy carries only in-frame clones and drops some. The table has under 150,000 clones, 80% to 95% seen once. The sequence derives from a woman between 18 and 29 years old. J is TRBJ1-5 and V is TRBV13; TRBD1 is a possible D gene (6 bases). The sample consisted of peripheral blood mononuclear cells (PBMCs). The CDR3 nucleotides are TGTGCCAGCAGCTCCTCAGGGGAGGGCGGCAATCAGCCCCAGCATTTT. Its translation is CASSSSGEGGNQPQHF.